What follows are 9 T cell receptor beta chains derived from one specimen sequenced in a study of siplizumab effects on memory and regulatory T cells. Sequencing used immunoSEQ multiplex PCR; TCRdb keeps in-frame clones, though not all of them. The table has roughly 80,000 clones, approximately 88% seen once; the top ten hold more than 1.5%. The sequenced sample consisted of Tregs sorted from blood. These receptors were taken from a human donor in good health.

The count of this clone is one. The chain recombines TRBV18 with TRBJ1-2; no clear D. CDR1 and CDR2 from the germline V gene are KGHSH and LQKENI. This CDR3 is built from 11 residues. V was pared by 6 bases and J by 6 bases, with 8 bases between. The CDR3 loop reads CASSAPDGYTF. The CDR3 DNA reads TGTGCCAGCTCGGCTCCCGATGGCTACACCTTC.

The rearrangement uses TRBV6-6 and TRBJ1-6; tentatively, D is TRBD1 (6 bases). V was cut by 0 bases and J by 10 bases, with 16 bases left in between. In germline, CDR1 is MNHNY, CDR2 SVGAGI (reference sequence). The CDR3 totals 16 residues. The DNA of the CDR3 is TGTGCCAGCAGTTACTCGAAAGCAGGGGTACACTCACCCCTCCACTTT. It codes for CASSYSKAGVHSPLHF.

The J gene is TRBJ2-5, the V gene TRBV5-1, with a weak D call TRBD2 (5 bases). CDR1 SGHRS and CDR2 YFSETQ come from the germline V gene. This CDR3 is built from 13 residues. V was shortened by 4 bases and J by 0 bases, with 7 bases between the two germline ends. The CDR3 bases are TGCGCCAGCAGCGGAGGCAACCAAGAGACCCAGTACTTC. Protein sequence: CASSGGNQETQYF. The full variable domain, rest sourced from reference TRBV5-1 and TRBJ2-5, is KAGVTQTPRYLIKTRGQQVTLSCSPISGHRSVSWYQQTPGQGLQFLFEYFSETQRNKGNFPGRFSGRQFSNSRSEMNVSTLELGDSALYLCASSGGNQETQYFGPGTRLLVL.

The chain uses TRBV6-5 and TRBJ2-7; D not resolved. Germline V lookup: CDR1 MNHEY, CDR2 SVGAGI. The CDR3 totals 15 residues. Trimming shortened V by 2 bases and J by 2 bases, and 13 bases separated the two germline ends. The CDR3 region is CASSYRVIGPYEQYF. The CDR3 DNA follows: TGTGCCAGCAGTTACCGGGTAATTGGTCCCTACGAGCAGTACTTC.

V and J are TRBV25-1 and TRBJ2-5; D may be TRBD1 or TRBD2 (5 bases each). The CDR3 contains 14 residues. CDR1 and CDR2 from the germline V gene are MGHDK and SYGVNS. Trimming left V 4 bases short and J 3 bases short, with 12 bases between. The CDR3: CASSAGRIEETQYF. Written as DNA, the CDR3 is TGTGCCAGCAGTGCGGGACGGATTGAAGAGACCCAGTACTTC.

The chain couples TRBV6-5 to TRBJ1-2; D not certain. The germline gives CDR1 MNHEY, CDR2 SVGAGI. This CDR3 comprises 11 residues. Trimming shortened V by 6 bases and J by 5 bases, and 7 bases separated the two germline ends. CDR3 bases: TGTGCCAGCAGCTCACTATATGGCTACACCTTC. Protein sequence: CASSSLYGYTF.

The rearrangement joins TRBV5-1 to TRBJ2-2; D unclear. This CDR3 has 14 amino acids. The germline gives CDR1 SGHRS, CDR2 YFSETQ. V gave up 7 bases and J gave up 0 bases, with 10 bases separating them. The CDR3 sequence is CASRLISNTGELFF. The CDR3 DNA reads TGCGCCAGCCGATTAATTTCGAACACCGGGGAGCTGTTTTTT. The whole variable domain, filled in from reference TRBV5-1 and TRBJ2-2, reads KAGVTQTPRYLIKTRGQQVTLSCSPISGHRSVSWYQQTPGQGLQFLFEYFSETQRNKGNFPGRFSGRQFSNSRSEMNVSTLELGDSALYLCASRLISNTGELFFGEGSRLTVL.

The gene calls are TRBV5-6 and TRBJ1-2; D is perhaps TRBD1 (6 bases). V lost 5 bases and J 2 bases, leaving 13 bases between the germline ends. There are 14 residues in the CDR3. The V gene's germline CDR1 is SGHDT and CDR2 YYEEEE. The CDR3 DNA follows: TGTGCCAGCAGTGCGGGGGCCCTCAACTATGGCTACACCTTC. Its translation is CASSAGALNYGYTF.

Notes on this clone: An end of the junction differs from the germline gene, which may be a read error. The CDR3 reads CAGSRREQPGAFF. The CDR3 bases are TGTGCCGGCAGTCGACGGGAGCAGCCGGGGGCTTTCTTT. The gene calls are TRBV28 and TRBJ1-1; no clear D gene. The CDR3 is made up of 13 amino acids. From germline, CDR1 is MDHEN and CDR2 SYDVKM.